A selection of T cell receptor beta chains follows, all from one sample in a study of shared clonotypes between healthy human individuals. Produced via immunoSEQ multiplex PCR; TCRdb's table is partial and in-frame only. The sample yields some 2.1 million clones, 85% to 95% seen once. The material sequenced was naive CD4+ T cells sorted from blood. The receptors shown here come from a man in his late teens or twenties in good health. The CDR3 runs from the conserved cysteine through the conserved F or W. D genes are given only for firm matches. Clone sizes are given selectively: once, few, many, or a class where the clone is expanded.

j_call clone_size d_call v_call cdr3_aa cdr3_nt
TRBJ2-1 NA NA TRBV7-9 CASSLAPGNEQFF TGTGCCAGCAGCTTAGCCCCGGGGAATGAGCAGTTCTTC
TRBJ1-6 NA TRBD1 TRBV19 CASSDRGNSPLHF TGTGCCAGTAGCGACAGGGGGAATTCACCCCTCCACTTT
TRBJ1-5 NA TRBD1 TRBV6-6 CASSYSSRGNAQPQHF TGTGCCAGCAGTTACTCGTCCAGGGGGAATGCTCAGCCCCAGCATTTT
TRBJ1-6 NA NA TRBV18 CASSPRKNSPLHF TGTGCCAGCTCACCACGTAAGAATTCACCCCTCCACTTT
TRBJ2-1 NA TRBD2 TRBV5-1 CASSLVLAEYNEQFF TGCGCCAGCAGCTTGGTTCTAGCGGAGTACAATGAGCAGTTCTTC
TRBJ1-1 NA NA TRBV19 CASIPGHPNTEAFF TGTGCCAGTATACCTGGACATCCGAACACTGAAGCTTTCTTT
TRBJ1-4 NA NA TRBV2 CASSDETLELFF TGTGCCAGCAGTGATGAAACTCTAGAACTGTTTTTT
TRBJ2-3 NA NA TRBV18 CASSPARITDTQYF TGTGCCAGCTCACCAGCGCGGATCACAGATACGCAGTATTTT
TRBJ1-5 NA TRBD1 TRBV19 CASRGGGQGLPQHF TGTGCCAGTAGAGGAGGGGGACAGGGGCTGCCCCAGCATTTT
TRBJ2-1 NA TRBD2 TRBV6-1 CASSRTSVQWGEQFF TGTGCCAGCAGTCGGACTAGCGTACAGTGGGGTGAGCAGTTCTTC
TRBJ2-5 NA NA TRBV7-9 CASSSPRDGKETQYF TGTGCCAGCAGCTCCCCCCGGGACGGTAAAGAGACCCAGTACTTC
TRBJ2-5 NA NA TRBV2 CASLRLGETQYF TGTGCCAGCTTGCGACTGGGAGAGACCCAGTACTTC
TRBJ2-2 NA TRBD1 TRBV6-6 CASRIQGANTGELFF TGTGCCAGCAGAATCCAGGGGGCGAACACCGGGGAGCTGTTTTTT
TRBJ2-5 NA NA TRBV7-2 CASSLPQGTQYF TGTGCCAGCAGCTTACCCCAAGGGACCCAGTACTTC
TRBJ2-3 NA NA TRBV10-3 CAISEGQVGGGDTQYF TGTGCCATCAGTGAGGGACAGGTGGGCGGGGGAGATACGCAGTATTTT
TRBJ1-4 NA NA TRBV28 CASSQHRVGEKLFF TGTGCCAGCAGCCAACACAGGGTGGGGGAAAAACTGTTTTTT
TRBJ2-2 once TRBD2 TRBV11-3 CASSLGGTRNTGELFF TGTGCCAGCAGCTTAGGAGGGACTAGGAACACCGGGGAGCTGTTTTTT
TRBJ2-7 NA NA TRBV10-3 CAISMTDYEQYF TGTGCCATCAGCATGACAGACTACGAGCAGTACTTC
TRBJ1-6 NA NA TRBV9 CASSVGQNNSPLHF TGTGCCAGCAGCGTAGGGCAGAATAATTCACCCCTCCACTTT
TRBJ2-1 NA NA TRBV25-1 CASSESTGQGYYNEQFF TGTGCCAGCAGTGAATCCACGGGGCAGGGATACTACAATGAGCAGTTCTTC
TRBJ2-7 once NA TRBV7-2 CASSLVADFTYEQYF TGTGCCAGCAGCTTAGTAGCGGACTTTACCTACGAGCAGTACTTC
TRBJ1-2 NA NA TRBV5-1 CASSQPGNYGYTF TGCGCCAGCAGCCAGCCGGGGAACTATGGCTACACCTTC
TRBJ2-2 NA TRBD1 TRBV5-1 CASSVDRATGELFF TGCGCCAGCAGCGTGGACAGGGCCACCGGGGAGCTGTTTTTT
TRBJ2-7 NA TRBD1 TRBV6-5 CASTRQGANYEQYF TGTGCCAGCACCAGACAGGGGGCGAATTACGAGCAGTACTTC
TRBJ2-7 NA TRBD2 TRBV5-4 CASSLEAGGSYEQYF TGTGCCAGCAGCTTGGAGGCGGGGGGCTCGTACGAGCAGTACTTC
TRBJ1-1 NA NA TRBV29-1 CSVRGSAEAFF TGCAGCGTTCGGGGGTCGGCTGAAGCTTTCTTT
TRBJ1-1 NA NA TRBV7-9 CASSLVKNIEAFF TGTGCCAGCAGCTTAGTGAAAAACATTGAAGCTTTCTTT
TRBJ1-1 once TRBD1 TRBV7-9 CASSLGTGGLYTEAFF TGTGCCAGCAGCTTAGGGACAGGGGGCTTGTACACTGAAGCTTTCTTT
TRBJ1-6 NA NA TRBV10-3 CAISDGTRQSPLHF TGTGCCATCAGTGATGGGACCCGGCAATCACCCCTCCACTTT
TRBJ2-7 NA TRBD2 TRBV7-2 CASSSLSSGPFEQYF TGTGCCAGCAGCAGTCTGTCTAGCGGCCCCTTCGAGCAGTACTTC
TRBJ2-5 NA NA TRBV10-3 CAISESQGAETQYF TGTGCCATCAGTGAGTCCCAGGGCGCAGAGACCCAGTACTTC
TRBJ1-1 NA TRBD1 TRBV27 CASSSTGVVTEAFF TGTGCCAGCAGTTCGACAGGGGTGGTCACTGAAGCTTTCTTT
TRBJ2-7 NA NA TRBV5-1 CASSLAAGMTYEQYF TGCGCCAGCAGCTTGGCCGCAGGGATGACCTACGAGCAGTACTTC
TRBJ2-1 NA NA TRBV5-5 CASSFLGVNEQFF TGTGCCAGCAGCTTTTTGGGGGTCAATGAGCAGTTCTTC
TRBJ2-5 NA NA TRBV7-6 CASSLASLETQYF TGTGCCAGCAGCTTAGCGTCCCTGGAGACCCAGTACTTC
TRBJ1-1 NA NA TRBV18 CASSPRGVGENTEAFF TGTGCCAGCTCACCCCGGGGAGTGGGTGAGAACACTGAAGCTTTCTTT
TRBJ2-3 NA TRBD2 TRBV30 CAWSVLRTFLAGGSADTQYF TGTGCCTGGAGTGTCCTCCGTACCTTCCTAGCGGGGGGATCTGCAGATACGCAGTATTTT
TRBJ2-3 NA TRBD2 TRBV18 CASSPGLAGDFTDTQYF TGTGCCAGCTCACCCGGACTAGCGGGGGACTTCACAGATACGCAGTATTTT
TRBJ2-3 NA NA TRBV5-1 CASSLTAGTDTQYF TGCGCCAGCAGCTTAACCGCCGGCACAGATACGCAGTATTTT
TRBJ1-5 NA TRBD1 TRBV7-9 CASSPTGTGFQPQHF TGTGCCAGCAGCCCCACCGGGACAGGGTTTCAGCCCCAGCATTTT
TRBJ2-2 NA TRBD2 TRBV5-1 CASSLSGGTNTGELFF TGCGCCAGCAGCTTAAGCGGGGGGACGAACACCGGGGAGCTGTTTTTT
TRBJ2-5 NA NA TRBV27 CASSFRGRGSQETQYF TGTGCCAGCAGTTTTCGGGGCAGGGGATCCCAAGAGACCCAGTACTTC
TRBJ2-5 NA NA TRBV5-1 CASSRPGAVVETQYF TGCGCCAGCAGCCGCCCGGGGGCCGTTGTAGAGACCCAGTACTTC
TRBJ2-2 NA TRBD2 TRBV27 CASSLKAAGLATGELFF TGTGCCAGCAGTTTAAAGGCCGCGGGACTAGCCACCGGGGAGCTGTTTTTT
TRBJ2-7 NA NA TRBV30 CAWSGLGSGGYEQYF TGTGCCTGGAGCGGCCTCGGGAGCGGTGGGTACGAGCAGTACTTC
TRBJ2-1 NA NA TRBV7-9 CASTSGPGSYNEQFF TGTGCCAGCACCTCAGGACCCGGATCCTACAATGAGCAGTTCTTC
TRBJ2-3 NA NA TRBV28 CASEAVLLGTDTQYF TGTGCCAGCGAGGCCGTCCTATTGGGCACAGATACGCAGTATTTT
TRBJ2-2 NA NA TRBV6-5 CASRPGRGGTGELFF TGTGCCAGCAGACCAGGGAGAGGAGGCACCGGGGAGCTGTTTTTT
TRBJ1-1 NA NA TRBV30 CAWSGRRNTEAFF TGTGCCTGGAGTGGGCGGCGGAACACTGAAGCTTTCTTT
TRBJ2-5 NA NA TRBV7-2 CASSSTVLETQYF TGTGCCAGCAGCTCAACTGTCTTGGAGACCCAGTACTTC
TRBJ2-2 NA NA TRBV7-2 CASSLARRPGELFF TGTGCCAGCAGCTTAGCACGCCGCCCCGGGGAGCTGTTTTTT
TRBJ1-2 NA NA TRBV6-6 CATPGASNGYTF TGTGCCACCCCGGGGGCATCGAATGGCTACACCTTC
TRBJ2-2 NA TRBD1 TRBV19 CASSRQTGIYAGELFF TGTGCCAGTAGTAGACAGACAGGGATTTATGCCGGGGAGCTGTTTTTT
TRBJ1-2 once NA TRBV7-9 CASSFSEGLYGYTF TGTGCCAGCAGCTTTTCTGAAGGGCTCTATGGCTACACCTTC
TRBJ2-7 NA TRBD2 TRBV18 CASSPSRGGLAVEPYEQYF TGTGCCAGCTCACCCTCCCGGGGTGGACTAGCGGTAGAACCCTACGAGCAGTACTTC
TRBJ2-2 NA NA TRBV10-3 CAISVTTNTGELFF TGTGCCATCAGTGTTACAACGAACACCGGGGAGCTGTTTTTT
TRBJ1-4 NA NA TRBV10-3 CAISNKTSGEKLFF TGTGCCATCAGCAACAAGACCTCGGGTGAAAAACTGTTTTTT
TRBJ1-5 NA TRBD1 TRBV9 CASSVGWDSDQPQHF TGTGCCAGCAGCGTAGGTTGGGACAGTGATCAGCCCCAGCATTTT
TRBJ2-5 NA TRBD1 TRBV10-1 CASSPGTAQETQYF TGCGCCAGCAGTCCCGGGACAGCCCAAGAGACCCAGTACTTC
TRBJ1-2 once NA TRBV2 CASRTTGFGGYTF TGTGCCAGCAGGACAACAGGCTTCGGAGGCTACACCTTC